The 20 T cell receptor beta chains given below trace back to one sample, sequenced in a study of OX40 agonist ivuxolimab in advanced cancers. TCRdb's copy holds only in-frame clones and misses some; the assay was immunoSEQ multiplex PCR. The sample includes 14,000 or so clones, around 84% seen only once; the top ten take roughly a fifth. Sequenced material: CD4+ or CD8+ T cells sorted from blood, taken in a trial of the OX40 agonist ivuxolimab. All receptors come from an adult with an advanced solid tumor such as melanoma, head and neck, liver or kidney cancer.

This clone was detected a few times. The V gene is TRBV19, the J gene TRBJ2-1, with 8 positions matching TRBD2. The CDR3 is 13 residues long. V was clipped by 7 bases and J by 9 bases; unmatched bases: 8. Germline loops: CDR1 LNHDA, CDR2 SQIVND (reference sequence). This CDR3 is CASTRTSRSEQFF. For the CDR3, the DNA is TGTGCCAGTACTAGGACTAGCCGGAGTGAGCAGTTCTTC.

This chain links TRBV21-1 with TRBJ2-6; TRBD2 is taken as the D call from the table, unchecked against the DNA. TRBV21-1 is recorded as a pseudogene. The CDR3 contains 20 residues. The DNA for the CDR3 is TGTGCCAGCAGCACCTCCTGGAGGACTAGCGGGATGTCTGGGGCCAACGTCCTGACTTTC. It codes for CASSTSWRTSGMSGANVLTF.

The gene calls are TRBV19 and TRBJ2-7; 11 bases line up with TRBD2. The V gene's germline CDR1 is LNHDA and CDR2 SQIVND (reference sequence). The J segment lost 4 bases and the V segment lost 5 bases, leaving 7 bases of the junction unmatched. The CDR3 extends over 15 amino acids. CDR3 region: CASSLGTSGYYEQYF. In nucleotides, the CDR3 is TGTGCCAGTAGTCTCGGGACTAGCGGTTATTACGAGCAGTACTTC.

The chain uses TRBV5-4 and TRBJ2-3, with 9 positions matching TRBD1. The CDR3 runs to 14 residues. The germline V gene has CDR1 SGHNT and CDR2 YYREEE (reference sequence). V lost 6 bases, J lost 4 bases, and 6 bases stayed unmatched. CDR3 sequence reads: CASNIQGAADTQYF. The CDR3 DNA is TGTGCCAGCAATATACAGGGGGCGGCAGATACGCAGTATTTT. The entire variable domain, with the rest obtained from reference TRBV5-4 and TRBJ2-3, is as follows: ETGVTQSPTHLIKTRGQQVTLRCSSQSGHNTVSWYQQALGQGPQFIFQYYREEENGRGNFPPRFSGLQFPNYSSELNVNALELDDSALYLCASNIQGAADTQYFGPGTRLTVL.

The genes are TRBV27 and TRBJ1-6; D remains unclear. CDR3 length: 15 residues. CDR1 is MNHEY, CDR2 SMNVEV, per germline (reference sequence). V shed 5 bases and J shed 7 bases, with 15 bases lying between them. The CDR3 protein is CASSRIGMGNSPLHF. CDR3 nucleotide sequence: TGTGCCAGCAGTCGTATAGGGATGGGGAATTCACCCCTCCACTTT.

V is TRBV7-7 and J is TRBJ1-1, with D unresolved. Trimming left V 3 bases short and J 4 bases short, with 6 bases between. The CDR3 runs 12 residues. Germline V gives CDR1 SSHAT, CDR2 FNYEAQ (reference sequence). CDR3 sequence reads: CASSFLGTEAFF. Written as DNA, the CDR3 is TGTGCCAGCAGCTTTTTGGGCACTGAAGCTTTCTTT. The full variable domain, rest sourced from reference TRBV7-7 and TRBJ1-1, is GAGVSQSPRYKVTKRGQDVTLRCDPISSHATLYWYQQALGQGPEFLTYFNYEAQPDKSGLPSDRFSAERPEGSISTLTIQRTEQRDSAMYRCASSFLGTEAFFGQGTRLTVV.

The genes are TRBV28 and TRBJ1-4; possible D gene TRBD1, 5 bases. Germline V gene sequence: CDR1 MDHEN, CDR2 SYDVKM. Trimming took 5 bases from V and 11 from J, leaving 15 bases between them. The CDR3 has 13 residues. The CDR3 DNA is TGTGCCAGCAGTCCCGGGACCCCCGGGAAACTGTTTTTT. It is translated as CASSPGTPGKLFF.

The genes are TRBV5-6 and TRBJ2-4; TRBD2 might be the D (6 bases). Germline values: CDR1 SGHDT, CDR2 YYEEEE. The V and J ends lost 0 bases and 4 bases respectively, with 11 bases between them. The CDR3 consists of 15 residues. Here the CDR3 DNA reads TGTGCCAGCAGCTTGGTGCGCGGGAAGAAAAACATTCAGTACTTC. Protein sequence: CASSLVRGKKNIQYF. Based on the CDR3 plus reference TRBV5-6 and TRBJ2-4, the full variable domain is DAGVTQSPTHLIKTRGQQVTLRCSPKSGHDTVSWYQQALGQGPQFIFQYYEEEERQRGNFPDRFSGHQFPNYSSELNVNALLLGDSALYLCASSLVRGKKNIQYFGAGTRLSVL.

The chain joins TRBV18 to TRBJ2-7; 14 bases are shared with TRBD2. Germline V gene sequence: CDR1 KGHSH, CDR2 LQKENI. The CDR3 is made up of 17 amino acids. V dropped 4 bases and J dropped 0; count of bases not matched to a gene: 5. CDR3 residues: CASSHPGLAGASYEQYF. The CDR3 coding sequence is TGTGCCAGCTCACACCCGGGACTAGCGGGAGCCTCCTACGAGCAGTACTTC.

This clone was recorded only once. Within the sample, other DNA sequences also encode this same CDR3. This chain uses TRBV28 with TRBJ1-6; D may be TRBD1 (6 bases). Trimming cost V 2 bases and J 10 bases, with 15 bases left between them. The length of the CDR3 is 15 residues. Germline-derived CDR1 and CDR2 are MDHEN and SYDVKM. CDR3: CASSLGQGYRSPLHF. The CDR3 DNA sequence: TGTGCCAGCAGTTTAGGGCAGGGGTATCGGTCACCCCTCCACTTT. Full variable domain (missing parts from reference TRBV28 and TRBJ1-6): DVKVTQSSRYLVKRTGEKVFLECVQDMDHENMFWYRQDPGLGLRLIYFSYDVKMKEKGDIPEGYSVSREKKERFSLILESASTNQTSMYLCASSLGQGYRSPLHFGNGTRLTVT.

The chain links TRBV7-8 to TRBJ2-5; D is unresolved. Germline V lookup: CDR1 SGHVS, CDR2 FQNEAQ. There are 14 residues in the CDR3. The V gene lost 2 bases and the J gene lost 4 bases, with 11 bases spanning the gap. The CDR3 DNA is TGTGCCAGCAGCTTACGCGGAATGGGAGAGACCCAGTACTTC. Translating it yields CASSLRGMGETQYF.

J is TRBJ2-7 and V is TRBV7-2, with TRBD1 matching 8 bases. Germline assignment: CDR1 SGHTA and CDR2 FQGNSA. Trimming removed 3 bases from V and 2 bases from J; junction bases left unmatched: 3. The CDR3 has 14 residues. The CDR3 nucleotides read TGTGCCAGCAGCTTTGTACAGGGGGCCTACGAGCAGTACTTC. Protein: CASSFVQGAYEQYF.

The chain joins TRBV27 to TRBJ2-6, with D perhaps TRBD2 (5 bases). CDR3 size: 15 residues. Germline V gene sequence: CDR1 MNHEY, CDR2 SMNVEV (reference sequence). Trimming shortened V by 10 bases and J by 0 bases, and 13 bases separated the two germline ends. The CDR3 DNA sequence: TGTGCCACCACCGGGGTGGTCTCTGGGGCCAACGTCCTGACTTTC. Translating gives CATTGVVSGANVLTF.

This clone is categorized as medium-sized. The chain is built from TRBV12-5 and TRBJ2-2, with 13 bases lining up with TRBD2. The CDR3 is made up of 19 amino acids. V shed 0 bases and J 7 bases; nucleotides not matched to a gene: 11. Germline values: CDR1 LGHNT, CDR2 FRNRAP. CDR3 sequence reads: CASGLVTGLAGDLIGELFF. DNA of the CDR3: TGTGCTAGTGGTTTGGTAACCGGACTAGCGGGAGATTTGATCGGGGAGCTGTTTTTT. The full variable domain, with the rest looked up from reference TRBV12-5 and TRBJ2-2, is DARVTQTPRHKVTEMGQEVTMRCQPILGHNTVFWYRQTMMQGLELLAYFRNRAPLDDSGMPKDRFSAEMPDATLATLKIQPSEPRDSAVYFCASGLVTGLAGDLIGELFFGEGSRLTVL.

V is TRBV6-5 and J is TRBJ2-1; D gene unclear. This CDR3 contains 13 residues. Trimming cost V 4 bases and J 1 base, with 5 bases left between them. Germline-derived CDR1 and CDR2 are MNHEY and SVGAGI. The CDR3 loop reads CASSFTSYNEQFF. As DNA, the CDR3 is TGTGCCAGCAGTTTTACATCCTACAATGAGCAGTTCTTC.

V is TRBV28 and J is TRBJ2-7; D not resolved. Germline V CDR1 and CDR2: MDHEN, SYDVKM. V was shortened by 3 bases and J by 3 bases, with 12 bases between the two germline ends. This CDR3 comprises 14 residues. CDR3: CASSFPGRNYEQYF. The CDR3 coding sequence is TGTGCCAGCAGTTTCCCTGGCAGGAACTACGAGCAGTACTTC.

This clone counts as medium-sized. The chain employs TRBV29-1 and TRBJ1-1; no clear D. Looked up from germline, CDR1 is SQVTM and CDR2 is ANQGSEA. V was trimmed by 2 bases and J by 8 bases, leaving 9 bases between them. The CDR3 is 11 residues long. The CDR3 here is CSVERNREAFF. CDR3 DNA sequence: TGCAGCGTTGAACGCAACCGAGAAGCTTTCTTT.

The chain joins TRBV7-9 to TRBJ2-7, with D tentatively TRBD1 (6 bases). CDR3 length: 12 amino acids. The germline V gene has CDR1 SEHNR and CDR2 FQNEAQ (reference sequence). V was pared by 11 bases and J by 3 bases, with 14 bases between. The CDR3 loop reads CAGTGTLYEQYF. The CDR3 nucleotides read TGTGCCGGAACCGGGACACTCTACGAGCAGTACTTC. Looking up the rest from reference TRBV7-9 and TRBJ2-7 gives the full variable domain: DTGVSQNPRHKITKRGQNVTFRCDPISEHNRLYWYRQTLGQGPEFLTYFQNEAQLEKSRLLSDRFSAERPKGSFSTLEIQRTEQGDSAMYLCAGTGTLYEQYFGPGTRLTVT.

The chain has TRBV6-6 and TRBJ2-5; no definite D call. Deletions cut 5 bases from V and 5 bases from J, with 9 bases between. Per the germline V gene, CDR1 is MNHNY and CDR2 is SVGAGI (reference sequence). CDR3 size: 12 residues. The CDR3 sequence: CASSIDWETQYF. The CDR3 nucleotides are TGTGCCAGCAGTATTGACTGGGAGACCCAGTACTTC.

The rearrangement joins TRBV19 to TRBJ2-1, with D perhaps TRBD1 (6 bases). This CDR3 contains 16 residues. Per germline, CDR1 LNHDA and CDR2 SQIVND (reference sequence). Between the trimmed V and J ends, which lost 3 bases and 5 bases, there was a span of 17 bases. CDR3 in DNA: TGTGCCAGTAGTATTCTGGGGACAACACGGAACAATGAGCAGTTCTTC. This translates into CASSILGTTRNNEQFF.